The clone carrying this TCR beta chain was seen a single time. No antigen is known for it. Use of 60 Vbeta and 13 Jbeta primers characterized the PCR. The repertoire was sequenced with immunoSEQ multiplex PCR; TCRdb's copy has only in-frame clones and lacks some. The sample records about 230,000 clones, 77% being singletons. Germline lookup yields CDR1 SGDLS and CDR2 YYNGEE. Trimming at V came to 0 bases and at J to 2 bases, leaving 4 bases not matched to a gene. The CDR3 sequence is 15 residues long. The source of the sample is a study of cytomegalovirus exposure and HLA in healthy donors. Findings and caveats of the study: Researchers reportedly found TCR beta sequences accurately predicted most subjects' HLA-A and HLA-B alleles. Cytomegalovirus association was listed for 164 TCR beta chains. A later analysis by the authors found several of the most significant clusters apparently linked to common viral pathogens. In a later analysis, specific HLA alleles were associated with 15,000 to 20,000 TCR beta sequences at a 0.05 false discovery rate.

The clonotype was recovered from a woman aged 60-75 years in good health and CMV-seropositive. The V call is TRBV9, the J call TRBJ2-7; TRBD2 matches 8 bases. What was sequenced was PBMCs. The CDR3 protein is CASSVEAGDTYEQYF. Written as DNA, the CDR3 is TGTGCCAGCAGCGTAGAAGCGGGAGATACCTACGAGCAGTACTTC.